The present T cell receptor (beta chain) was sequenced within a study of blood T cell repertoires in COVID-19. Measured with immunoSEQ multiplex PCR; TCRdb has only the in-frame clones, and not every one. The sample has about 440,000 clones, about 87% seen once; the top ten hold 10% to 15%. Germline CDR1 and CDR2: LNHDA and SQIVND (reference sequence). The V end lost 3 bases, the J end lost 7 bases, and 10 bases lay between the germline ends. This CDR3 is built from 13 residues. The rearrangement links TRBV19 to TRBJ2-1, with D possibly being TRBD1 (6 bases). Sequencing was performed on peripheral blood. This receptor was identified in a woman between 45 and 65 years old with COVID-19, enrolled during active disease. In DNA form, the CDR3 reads TGTGCCAGTAGTATGGACAGCCCGAATGAGCAGTTCTTC. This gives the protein CASSMDSPNEQFF.